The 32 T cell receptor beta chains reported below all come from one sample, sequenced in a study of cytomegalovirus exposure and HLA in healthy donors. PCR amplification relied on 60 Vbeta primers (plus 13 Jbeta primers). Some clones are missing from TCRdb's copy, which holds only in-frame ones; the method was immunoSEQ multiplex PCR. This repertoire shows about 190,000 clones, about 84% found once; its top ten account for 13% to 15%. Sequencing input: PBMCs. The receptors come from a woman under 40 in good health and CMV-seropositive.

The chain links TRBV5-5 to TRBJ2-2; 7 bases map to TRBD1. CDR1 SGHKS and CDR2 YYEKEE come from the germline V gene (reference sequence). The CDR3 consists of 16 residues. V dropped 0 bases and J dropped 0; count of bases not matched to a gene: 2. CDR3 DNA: TGTGCCAGCAGCTTGGAGGGGGCGACGAACACCGGGGAGCTGTTTTTT. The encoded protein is CASSLEGATNTGELFF.

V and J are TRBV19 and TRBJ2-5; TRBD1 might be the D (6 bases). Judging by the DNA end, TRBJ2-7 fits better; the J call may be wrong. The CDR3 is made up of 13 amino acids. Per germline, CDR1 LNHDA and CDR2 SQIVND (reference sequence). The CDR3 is CASSPTQGYEQYF. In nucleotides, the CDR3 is TGTGCCAGTAGTCCAACACAGGGCTACGAGCAGTACTTC.

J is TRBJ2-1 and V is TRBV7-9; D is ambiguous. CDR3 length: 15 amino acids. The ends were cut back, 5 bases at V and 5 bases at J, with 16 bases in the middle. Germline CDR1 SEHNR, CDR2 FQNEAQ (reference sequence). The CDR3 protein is CASSPGRLTDNEQFF. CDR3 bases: TGTGCCAGCAGCCCAGGTAGGCTCACGGACAATGAGCAGTTCTTC.

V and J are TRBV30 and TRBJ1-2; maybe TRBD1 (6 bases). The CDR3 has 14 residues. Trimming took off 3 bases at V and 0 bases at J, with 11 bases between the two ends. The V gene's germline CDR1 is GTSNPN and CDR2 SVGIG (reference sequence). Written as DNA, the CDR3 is TGTGCCTGGAGGACAGGACAAACTAACTATGGCTACACCTTC. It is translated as CAWRTGQTNYGYTF.

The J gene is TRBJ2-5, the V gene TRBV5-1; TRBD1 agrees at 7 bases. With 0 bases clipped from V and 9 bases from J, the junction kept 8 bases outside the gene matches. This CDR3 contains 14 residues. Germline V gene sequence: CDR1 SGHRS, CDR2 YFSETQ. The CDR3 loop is CASSLETGEFAQYF. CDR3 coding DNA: TGCGCCAGCAGCTTGGAAACAGGGGAGTTTGCCCAGTACTTC.

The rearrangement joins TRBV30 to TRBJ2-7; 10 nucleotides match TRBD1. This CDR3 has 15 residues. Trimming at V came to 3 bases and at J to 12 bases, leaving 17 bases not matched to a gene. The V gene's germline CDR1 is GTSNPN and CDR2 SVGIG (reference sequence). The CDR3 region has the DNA TGTGCCTGGAGCCCGATTGGGACAGGGGCGGCGGCGCGGTACTTC. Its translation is CAWSPIGTGAAARYF.

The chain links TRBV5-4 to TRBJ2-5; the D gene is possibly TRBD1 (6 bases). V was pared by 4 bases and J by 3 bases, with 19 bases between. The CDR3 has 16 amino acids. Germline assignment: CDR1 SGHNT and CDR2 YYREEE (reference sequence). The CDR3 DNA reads TGTGCCAGCAGCCCACTCAGGGGTTTTCGAGAAGAGACCCAGTACTTC. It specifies CASSPLRGFREETQYF.

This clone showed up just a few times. CDR3 bases: TGTGCCAGCTCACCAGGCCCCAAAGAAAAACTGTTTTTT. It translates to CASSPGPKEKLFF. The chain joins TRBV18 to TRBJ1-4; D ambiguous. Germline V gene sequence: CDR1 KGHSH, CDR2 LQKENI. The CDR3 is 13 residues long. Trimming removed 2 bases at V and 8 bases at J, with 9 bases between.

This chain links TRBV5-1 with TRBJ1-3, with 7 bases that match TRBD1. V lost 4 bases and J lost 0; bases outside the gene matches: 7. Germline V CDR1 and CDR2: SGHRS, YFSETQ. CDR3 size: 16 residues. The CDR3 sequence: CASSMLGTDSGNTIYF. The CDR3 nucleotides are TGCGCCAGCAGCATGTTAGGGACAGACTCTGGAAACACCATATATTTT.

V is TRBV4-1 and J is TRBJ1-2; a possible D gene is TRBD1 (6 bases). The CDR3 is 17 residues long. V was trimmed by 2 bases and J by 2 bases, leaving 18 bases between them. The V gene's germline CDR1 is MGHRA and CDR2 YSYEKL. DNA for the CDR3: TGCGCCAGCAGCCAATTAAGCGGACAGCTCGACAACTATGGCTACACCTTC. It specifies CASSQLSGQLDNYGYTF.

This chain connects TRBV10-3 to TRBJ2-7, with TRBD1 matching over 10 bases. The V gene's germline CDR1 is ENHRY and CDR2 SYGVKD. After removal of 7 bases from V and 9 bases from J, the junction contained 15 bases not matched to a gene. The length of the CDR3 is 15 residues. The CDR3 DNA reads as TGTGCCATCAATAACGGGACAGGGGCCACCTCGGGGCAGTACTTC. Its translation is CAINNGTGATSGQYF.

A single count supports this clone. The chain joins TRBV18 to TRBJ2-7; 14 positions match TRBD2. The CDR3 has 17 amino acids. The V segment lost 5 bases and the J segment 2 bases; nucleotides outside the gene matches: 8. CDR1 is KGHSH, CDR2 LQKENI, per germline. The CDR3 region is CASSGVRLAGGPYEQYF. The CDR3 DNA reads TGTGCCAGCTCAGGGGTAAGACTAGCGGGAGGGCCCTACGAGCAGTACTTC.

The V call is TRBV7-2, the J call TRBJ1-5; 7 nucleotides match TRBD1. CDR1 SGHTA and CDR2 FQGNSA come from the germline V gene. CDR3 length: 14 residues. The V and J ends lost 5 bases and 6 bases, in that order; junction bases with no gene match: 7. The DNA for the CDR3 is TGTGCCAGCAGCGTACAGGGGACGATTCAGCCCCAGCATTTT. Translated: CASSVQGTIQPQHF.

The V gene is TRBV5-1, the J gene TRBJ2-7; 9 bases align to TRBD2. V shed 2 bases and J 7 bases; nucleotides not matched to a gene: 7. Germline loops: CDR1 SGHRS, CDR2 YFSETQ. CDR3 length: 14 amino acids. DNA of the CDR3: TGCGCCAGCAGCTTTTATAGCGGGAGCGGTGAGCAGTACTTC. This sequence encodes CASSFYSGSGEQYF.

The CDR3 here is CSARDGGGQFF. CDR3 nucleotide sequence: TGCAGTGCTAGAGACGGAGGCGGGCAGTTCTTC. The chain recombines TRBV20-1 with TRBJ2-1; D may be TRBD2 (5 bases). The CDR3 has 11 residues. Trimming pared 0 bases from V and 12 bases from J, leaving 9 bases between. Germline V gene lookup returns CDR1 DFQATT and CDR2 SNEGSKA (reference sequence).

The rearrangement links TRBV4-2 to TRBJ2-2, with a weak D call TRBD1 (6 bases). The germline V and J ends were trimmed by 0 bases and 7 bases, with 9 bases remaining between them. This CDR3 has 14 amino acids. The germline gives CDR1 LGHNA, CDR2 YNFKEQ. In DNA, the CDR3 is TGTGCCAGCAGCCAAGATGGGGGCATCGGGGAGCTGTTTTTT. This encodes CASSQDGGIGELFF.

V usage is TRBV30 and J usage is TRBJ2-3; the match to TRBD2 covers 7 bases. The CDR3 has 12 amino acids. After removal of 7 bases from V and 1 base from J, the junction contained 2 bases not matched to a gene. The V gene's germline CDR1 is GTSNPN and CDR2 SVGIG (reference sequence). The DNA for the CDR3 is TGTGCCTTTACTAGCGGCACAGATACGCAGTATTTT. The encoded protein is CAFTSGTDTQYF. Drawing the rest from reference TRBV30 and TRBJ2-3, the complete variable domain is SQTIHQWPATLVQPVGSPLSLECTVEGTSNPNLYWYRQAAGRGLQLLFYSVGIGQISSEVPQNLSASRPQDRQFILSSKKLLLSDSGFYLCAFTSGTDTQYFGPGTRLTVL.

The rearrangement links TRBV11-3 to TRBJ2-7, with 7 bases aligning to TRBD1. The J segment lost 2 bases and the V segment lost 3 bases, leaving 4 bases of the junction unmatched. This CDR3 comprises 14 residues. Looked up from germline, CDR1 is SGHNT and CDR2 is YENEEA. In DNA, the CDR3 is TGTGCCAGCAGCTTGACAGGGTTTACCTACGAGCAGTACTTC. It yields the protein CASSLTGFTYEQYF.

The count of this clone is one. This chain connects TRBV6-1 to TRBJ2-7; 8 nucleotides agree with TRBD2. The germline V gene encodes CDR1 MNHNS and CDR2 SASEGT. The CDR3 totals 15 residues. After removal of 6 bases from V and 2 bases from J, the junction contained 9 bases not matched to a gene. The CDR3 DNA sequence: TGTGCCAGCAGGCCGGGAGGGGGGGCAGCCTACGAGCAGTACTTC. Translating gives CASRPGGGAAYEQYF.

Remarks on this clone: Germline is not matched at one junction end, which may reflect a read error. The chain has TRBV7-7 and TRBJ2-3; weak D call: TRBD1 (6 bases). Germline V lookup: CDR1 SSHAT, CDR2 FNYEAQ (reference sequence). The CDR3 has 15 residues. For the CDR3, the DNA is TGTGCTAGCAGCTTCAGGGGTCTACTCACAGATACGCAGTATTTT. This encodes CASSFRGLLTDTQYF.

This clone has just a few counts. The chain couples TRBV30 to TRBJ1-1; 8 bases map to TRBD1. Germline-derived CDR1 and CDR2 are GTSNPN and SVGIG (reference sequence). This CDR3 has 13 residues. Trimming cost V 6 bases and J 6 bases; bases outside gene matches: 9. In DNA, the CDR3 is TGTGCCTGTTCCAGGGGGCGGTTGGCTGAAGCTTTCTTT. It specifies CACSRGRLAEAFF.

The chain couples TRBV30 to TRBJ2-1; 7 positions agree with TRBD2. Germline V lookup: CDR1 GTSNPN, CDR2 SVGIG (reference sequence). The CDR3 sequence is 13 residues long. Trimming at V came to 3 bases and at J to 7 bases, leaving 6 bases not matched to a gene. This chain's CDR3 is CAWSTGTTNEQFF. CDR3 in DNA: TGTGCCTGGAGCACCGGGACTACTAATGAGCAGTTCTTC.

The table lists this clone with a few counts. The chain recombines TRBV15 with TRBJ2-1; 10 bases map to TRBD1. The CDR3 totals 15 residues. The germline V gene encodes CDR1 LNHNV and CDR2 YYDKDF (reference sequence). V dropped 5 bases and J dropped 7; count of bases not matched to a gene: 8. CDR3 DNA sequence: TGTGCCACCAGCGGGCGGACAGGGGGGCCAAATGAGCAGTTCTTC. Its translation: CATSGRTGGPNEQFF. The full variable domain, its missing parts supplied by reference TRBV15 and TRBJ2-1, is DAMVIQNPRYQVTQFGKPVTLSCSQTLNHNVMYWYQQKSSQAPKLLFHYYDKDFNNEADTPDNFQSRRPNTSFCFLDIRSPGLGDTAMYLCATSGRTGGPNEQFFGPGTRLTVL.

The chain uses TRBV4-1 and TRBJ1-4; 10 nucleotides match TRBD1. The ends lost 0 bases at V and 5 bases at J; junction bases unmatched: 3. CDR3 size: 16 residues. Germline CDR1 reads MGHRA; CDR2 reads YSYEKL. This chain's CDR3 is CASSQEPGQGNEKLFF. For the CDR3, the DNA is TGCGCCAGCAGCCAAGAGCCGGGACAGGGGAATGAAAAACTGTTTTTT.

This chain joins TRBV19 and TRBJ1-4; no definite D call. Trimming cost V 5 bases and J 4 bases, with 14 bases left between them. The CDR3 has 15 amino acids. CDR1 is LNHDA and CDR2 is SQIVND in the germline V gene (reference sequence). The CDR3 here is CASSSSRGFNEKLFF. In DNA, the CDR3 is TGTGCCAGTAGTTCCAGTAGAGGGTTTAATGAAAAACTGTTTTTT. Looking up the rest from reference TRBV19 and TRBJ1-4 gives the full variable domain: DGGITQSPKYLFRKEGQNVTLSCEQNLNHDAMYWYRQDPGQGLRLIYYSQIVNDFQKGDIAEGYSVSREKKESFPLTVTSAQKNPTAFYLCASSSSRGFNEKLFFGSGTQLSVL.

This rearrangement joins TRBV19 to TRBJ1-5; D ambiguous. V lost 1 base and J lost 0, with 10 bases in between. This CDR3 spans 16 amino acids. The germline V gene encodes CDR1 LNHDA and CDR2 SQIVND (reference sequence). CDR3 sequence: CASSIVGGGSNQPQHF. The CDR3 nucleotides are TGTGCCAGTAGTATAGTGGGAGGAGGTAGCAATCAGCCCCAGCATTTT. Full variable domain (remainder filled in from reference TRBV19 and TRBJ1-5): DGGITQSPKYLFRKEGQNVTLSCEQNLNHDAMYWYRQDPGQGLRLIYYSQIVNDFQKGDIAEGYSVSREKKESFPLTVTSAQKNPTAFYLCASSIVGGGSNQPQHFGDGTRLSIL.

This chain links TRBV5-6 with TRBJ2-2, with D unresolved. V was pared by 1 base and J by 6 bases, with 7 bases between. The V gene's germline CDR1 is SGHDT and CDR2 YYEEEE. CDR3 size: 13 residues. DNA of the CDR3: TGTGCCAGCAGCTTGCGTGAGTCCGGGGAGCTGTTTTTT. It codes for CASSLRESGELFF.

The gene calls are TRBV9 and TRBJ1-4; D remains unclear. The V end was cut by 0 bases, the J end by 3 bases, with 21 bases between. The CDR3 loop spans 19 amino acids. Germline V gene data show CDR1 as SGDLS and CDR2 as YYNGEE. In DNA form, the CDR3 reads TGTGCCAGCAGCGTAGACGCCCACACAGCCCTAGCAGCTAATGAAAAACTGTTTTTT. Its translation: CASSVDAHTALAANEKLFF.

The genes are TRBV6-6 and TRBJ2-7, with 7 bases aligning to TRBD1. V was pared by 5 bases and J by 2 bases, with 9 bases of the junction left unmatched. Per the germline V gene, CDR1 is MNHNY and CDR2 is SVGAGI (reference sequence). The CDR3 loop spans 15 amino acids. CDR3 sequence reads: CASSQGDSGTYEQYF. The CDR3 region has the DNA TGTGCCAGCAGTCAGGGGGACAGTGGGACCTACGAGCAGTACTTC.

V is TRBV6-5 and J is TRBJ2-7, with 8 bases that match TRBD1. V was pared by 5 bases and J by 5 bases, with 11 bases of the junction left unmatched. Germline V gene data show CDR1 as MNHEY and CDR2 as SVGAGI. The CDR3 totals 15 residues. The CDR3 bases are TGTGCCAGCAGTCTCAACGGACAGGGAACGAACGAGCAGTACTTC. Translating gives CASSLNGQGTNEQYF.

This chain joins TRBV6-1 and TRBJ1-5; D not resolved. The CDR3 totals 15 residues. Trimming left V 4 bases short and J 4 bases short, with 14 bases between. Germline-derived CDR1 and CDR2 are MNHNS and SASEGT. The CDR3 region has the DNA TGTGCCAGCAGTGGGTTGCTTGGGAGGAATCAGCCCCAGCATTTT. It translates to CASSGLLGRNQPQHF.

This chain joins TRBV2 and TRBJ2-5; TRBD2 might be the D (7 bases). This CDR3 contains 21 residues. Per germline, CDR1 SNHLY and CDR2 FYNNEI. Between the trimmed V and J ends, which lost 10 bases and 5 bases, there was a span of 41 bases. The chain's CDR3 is CATTLKGGTTDWGYEVETQYF. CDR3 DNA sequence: TGTGCCACCACATTAAAGGGGGGGACTACGGACTGGGGCTATGAGGTGGAGACCCAGTACTTC.